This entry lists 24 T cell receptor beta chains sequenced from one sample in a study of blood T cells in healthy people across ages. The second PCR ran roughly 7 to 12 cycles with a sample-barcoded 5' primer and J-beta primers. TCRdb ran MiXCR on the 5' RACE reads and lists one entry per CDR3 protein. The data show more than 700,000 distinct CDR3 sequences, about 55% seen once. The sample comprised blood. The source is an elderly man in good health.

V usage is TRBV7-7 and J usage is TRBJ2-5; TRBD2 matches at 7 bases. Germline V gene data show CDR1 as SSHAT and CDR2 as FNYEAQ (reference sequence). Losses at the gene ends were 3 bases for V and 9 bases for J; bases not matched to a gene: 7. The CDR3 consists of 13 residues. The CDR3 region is CASSFSSGRAQYF. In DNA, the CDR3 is TGTGCCAGCAGCTTTAGTAGCGGGCGGGCCCAGTACTTC.

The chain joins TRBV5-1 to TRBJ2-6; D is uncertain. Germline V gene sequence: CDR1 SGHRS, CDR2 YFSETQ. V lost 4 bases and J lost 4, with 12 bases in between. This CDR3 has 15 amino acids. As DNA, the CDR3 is TGCGCCAGCAGCGCGCGGCAATCCGGGGCCAACGTCCTGACTTTC. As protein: CASSARQSGANVLTF.

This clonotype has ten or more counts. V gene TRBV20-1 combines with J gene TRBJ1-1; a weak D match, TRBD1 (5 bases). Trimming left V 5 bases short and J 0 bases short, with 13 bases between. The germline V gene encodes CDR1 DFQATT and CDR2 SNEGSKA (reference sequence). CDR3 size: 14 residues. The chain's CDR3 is CSAAELDMNTEAFF. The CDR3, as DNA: TGCAGTGCTGCGGAACTGGACATGAACACTGAAGCTTTCTTT.

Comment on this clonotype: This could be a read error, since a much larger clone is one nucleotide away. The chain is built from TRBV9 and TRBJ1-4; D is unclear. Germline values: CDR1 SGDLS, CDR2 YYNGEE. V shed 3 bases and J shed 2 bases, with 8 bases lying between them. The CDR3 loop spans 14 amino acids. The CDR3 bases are TGTGCCAGCAGCGCCGGGAGGACTAATGAAAAACTGTTTTTT. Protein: CASSAGRTNEKLFF.

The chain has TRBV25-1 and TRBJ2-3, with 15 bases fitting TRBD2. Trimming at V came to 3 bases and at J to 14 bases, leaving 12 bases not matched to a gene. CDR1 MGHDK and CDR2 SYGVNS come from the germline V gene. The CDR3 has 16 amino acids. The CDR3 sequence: CASSEGIGTSGRYAYF. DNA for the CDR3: TGTGCCAGCAGTGAGGGGATTGGGACTAGCGGGAGGTACGCGTATTTT. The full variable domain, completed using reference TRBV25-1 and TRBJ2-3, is EADIYQTPRYLVIGTGKKITLECSQTMGHDKMYWYQQDPGMELHLIHYSYGVNSTEKGDLSSESTVSRIRTEHFPLTLESARPSHTSQYLCASSEGIGTSGRYAYFGPGTRLTVL.

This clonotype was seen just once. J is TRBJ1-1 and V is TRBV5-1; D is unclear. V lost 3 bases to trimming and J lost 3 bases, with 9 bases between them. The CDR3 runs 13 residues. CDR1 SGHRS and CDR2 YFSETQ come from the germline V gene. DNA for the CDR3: TGCGCCAGCAGCTGGGAGGGTCACACTGAAGCTTTCTTT. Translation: CASSWEGHTEAFF.

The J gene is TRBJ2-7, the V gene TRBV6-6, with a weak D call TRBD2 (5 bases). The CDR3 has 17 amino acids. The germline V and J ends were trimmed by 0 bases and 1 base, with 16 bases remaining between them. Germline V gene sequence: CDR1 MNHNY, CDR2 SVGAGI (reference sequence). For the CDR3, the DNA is TGTGCCAGCAGTTACTCCAACTTGATAGCGAGATCCTACGAGCAGTACTTC. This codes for CASSYSNLIARSYEQYF.

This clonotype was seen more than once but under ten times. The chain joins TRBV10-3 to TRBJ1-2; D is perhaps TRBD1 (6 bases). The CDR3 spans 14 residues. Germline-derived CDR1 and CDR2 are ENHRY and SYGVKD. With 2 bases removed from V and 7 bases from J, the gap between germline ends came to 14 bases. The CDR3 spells CAISEPRGGAGYTF. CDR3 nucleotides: TGTGCCATCAGTGAGCCCCGTGGGGGGGCTGGCTACACCTTC.

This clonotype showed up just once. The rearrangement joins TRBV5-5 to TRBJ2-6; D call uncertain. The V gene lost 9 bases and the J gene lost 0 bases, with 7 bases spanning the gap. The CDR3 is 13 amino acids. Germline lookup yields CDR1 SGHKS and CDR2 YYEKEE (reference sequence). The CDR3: CATTNSGANVLTF. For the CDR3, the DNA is TGTGCCACCACGAACTCTGGGGCCAACGTCCTGACTTTC.

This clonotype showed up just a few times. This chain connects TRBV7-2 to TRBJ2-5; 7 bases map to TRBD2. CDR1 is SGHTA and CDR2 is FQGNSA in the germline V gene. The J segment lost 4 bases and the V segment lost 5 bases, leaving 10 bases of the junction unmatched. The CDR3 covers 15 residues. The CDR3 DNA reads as TGTGCCAGCAGCCCCAGAGCGGGATACTCAGAGACCCAGTACTTC. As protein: CASSPRAGYSETQYF.

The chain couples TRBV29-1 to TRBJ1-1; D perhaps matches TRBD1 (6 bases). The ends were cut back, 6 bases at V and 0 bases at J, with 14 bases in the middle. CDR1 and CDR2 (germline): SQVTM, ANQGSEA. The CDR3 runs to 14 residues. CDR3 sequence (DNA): TGCAGCGTGGGGGCAGAAAACATGAACACTGAAGCTTTCTTT. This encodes CSVGAENMNTEAFF.

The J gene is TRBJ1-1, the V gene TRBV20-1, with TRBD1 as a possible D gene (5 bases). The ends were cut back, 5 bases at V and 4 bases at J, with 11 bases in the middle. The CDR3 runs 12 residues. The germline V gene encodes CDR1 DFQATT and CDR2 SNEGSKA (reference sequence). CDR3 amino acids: CSAGSGGTEAFF. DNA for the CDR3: TGCAGTGCTGGCTCGGGGGGCACTGAAGCTTTCTTT.

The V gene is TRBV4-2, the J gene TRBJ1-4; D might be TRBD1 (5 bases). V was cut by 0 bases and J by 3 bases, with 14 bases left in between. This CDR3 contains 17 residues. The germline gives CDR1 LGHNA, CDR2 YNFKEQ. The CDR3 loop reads CASSQERTQGPNEKLFF. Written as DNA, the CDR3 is TGTGCCAGCAGCCAAGAACGTACTCAGGGACCTAATGAAAAACTGTTTTTT.

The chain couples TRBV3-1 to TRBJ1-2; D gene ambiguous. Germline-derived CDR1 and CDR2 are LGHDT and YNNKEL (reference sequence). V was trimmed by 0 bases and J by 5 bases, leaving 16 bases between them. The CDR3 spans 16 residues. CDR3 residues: CASSQEASWAGYGYTF. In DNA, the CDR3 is TGTGCCAGCAGCCAAGAAGCGTCGTGGGCTGGGTATGGCTACACCTTC.

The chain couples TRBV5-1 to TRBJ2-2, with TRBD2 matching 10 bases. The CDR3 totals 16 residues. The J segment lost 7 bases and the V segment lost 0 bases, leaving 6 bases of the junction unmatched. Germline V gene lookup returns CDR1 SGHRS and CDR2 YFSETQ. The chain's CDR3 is CASSLGSSGSIGELFF. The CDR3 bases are TGCGCCAGCAGCTTGGGATCTAGCGGGAGTATCGGGGAGCTGTTTTTT.

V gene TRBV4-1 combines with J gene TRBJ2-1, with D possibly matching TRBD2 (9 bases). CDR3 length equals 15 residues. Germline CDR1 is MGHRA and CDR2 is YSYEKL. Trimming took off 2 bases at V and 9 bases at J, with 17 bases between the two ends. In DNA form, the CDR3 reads TGCGCCAGCAGCCAACGGTCTAGCGGGACAGGTGAGCAGTTCTTC. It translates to CASSQRSSGTGEQFF.

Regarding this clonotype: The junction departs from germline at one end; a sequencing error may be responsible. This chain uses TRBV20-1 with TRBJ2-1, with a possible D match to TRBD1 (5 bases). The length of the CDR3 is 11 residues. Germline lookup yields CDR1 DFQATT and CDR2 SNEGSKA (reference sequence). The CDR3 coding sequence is TGCAGTGCTAGCCCCGGACAAGAGCGGTTCTTC. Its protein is CSASPGQERFF.

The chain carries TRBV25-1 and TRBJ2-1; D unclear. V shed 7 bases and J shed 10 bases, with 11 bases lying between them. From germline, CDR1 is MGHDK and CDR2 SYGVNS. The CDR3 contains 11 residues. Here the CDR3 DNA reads TGTGCCAGCACCTTTCGGACGGAGCAGTTCTTC. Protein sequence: CASTFRTEQFF.

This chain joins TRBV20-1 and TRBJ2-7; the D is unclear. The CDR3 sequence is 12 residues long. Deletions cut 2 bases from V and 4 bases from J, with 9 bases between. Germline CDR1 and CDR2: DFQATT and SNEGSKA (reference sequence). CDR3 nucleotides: TGCAGTGCTAGACTCACCGAATACGAGCAGTACTTC. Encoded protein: CSARLTEYEQYF.

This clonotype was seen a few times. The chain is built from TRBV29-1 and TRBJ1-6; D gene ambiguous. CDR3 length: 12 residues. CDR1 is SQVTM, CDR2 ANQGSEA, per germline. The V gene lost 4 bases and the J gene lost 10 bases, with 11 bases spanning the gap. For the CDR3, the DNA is TGCAGCGTTGGAGAGTTTGGGTCACCCCTCCACTTT. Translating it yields CSVGEFGSPLHF.

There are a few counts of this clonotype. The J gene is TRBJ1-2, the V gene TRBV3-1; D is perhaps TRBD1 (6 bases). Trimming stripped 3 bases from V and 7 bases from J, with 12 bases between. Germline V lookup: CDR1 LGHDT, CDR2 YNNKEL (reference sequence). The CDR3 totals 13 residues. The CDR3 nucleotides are TGTGCCAGCAGCCAGGACAGTAGACGTGGCTACACCTTC. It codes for CASSQDSRRGYTF.

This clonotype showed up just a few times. CDR3 in amino acids: CASSLGANTEAFF. The CDR3 region has the DNA TGTGCCAGCAGTTTGGGGGCGAACACTGAAGCTTTCTTT. The chain employs TRBV7-2 and TRBJ1-1; possible D gene TRBD1, 6 bases. The CDR3 sequence is 13 residues long. CDR1 is SGHTA, CDR2 FQGNSA, per germline. V shed 6 bases and J shed 1 base, with 9 bases lying between them.

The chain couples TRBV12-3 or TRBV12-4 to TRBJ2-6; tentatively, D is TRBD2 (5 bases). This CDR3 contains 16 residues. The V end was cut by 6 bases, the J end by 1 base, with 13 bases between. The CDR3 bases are TGTGCCAGCAGGTTGATTAGGGAGTCTGGGGCCAACGTCCTGACTTTC. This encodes CASRLIRESGANVLTF.

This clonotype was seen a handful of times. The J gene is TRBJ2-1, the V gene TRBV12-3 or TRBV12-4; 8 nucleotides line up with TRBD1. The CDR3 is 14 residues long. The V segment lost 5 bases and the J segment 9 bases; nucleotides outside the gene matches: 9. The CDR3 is CASSLGGQGIEQFF. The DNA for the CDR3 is TGTGCCAGCAGTCTCGGTGGACAGGGCATTGAGCAGTTCTTC.